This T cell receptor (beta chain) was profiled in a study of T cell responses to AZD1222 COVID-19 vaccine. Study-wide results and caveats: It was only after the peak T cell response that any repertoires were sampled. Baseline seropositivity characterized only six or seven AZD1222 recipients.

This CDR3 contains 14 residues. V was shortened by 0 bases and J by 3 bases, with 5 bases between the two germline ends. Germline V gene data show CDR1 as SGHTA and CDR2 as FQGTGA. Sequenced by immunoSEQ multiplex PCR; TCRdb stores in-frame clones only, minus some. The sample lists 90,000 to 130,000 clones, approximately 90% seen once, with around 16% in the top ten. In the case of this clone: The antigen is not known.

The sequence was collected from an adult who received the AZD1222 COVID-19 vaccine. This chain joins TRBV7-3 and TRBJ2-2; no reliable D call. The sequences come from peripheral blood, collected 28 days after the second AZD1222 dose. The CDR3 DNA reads TGTGCCAGCAGCTTAACCGTTCACACCGGGGAGCTGTTTTTT. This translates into CASSLTVHTGELFF. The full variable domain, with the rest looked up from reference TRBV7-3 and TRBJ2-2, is GAGVSQTPSNKVTEKGKYVELRCDPISGHTALYWYRQSLGQGPEFLIYFQGTGAADDSGLPNDRFFAVRPEGSVSTLKIQRTERGDSAVYLCASSLTVHTGELFFGEGSRLTVL.